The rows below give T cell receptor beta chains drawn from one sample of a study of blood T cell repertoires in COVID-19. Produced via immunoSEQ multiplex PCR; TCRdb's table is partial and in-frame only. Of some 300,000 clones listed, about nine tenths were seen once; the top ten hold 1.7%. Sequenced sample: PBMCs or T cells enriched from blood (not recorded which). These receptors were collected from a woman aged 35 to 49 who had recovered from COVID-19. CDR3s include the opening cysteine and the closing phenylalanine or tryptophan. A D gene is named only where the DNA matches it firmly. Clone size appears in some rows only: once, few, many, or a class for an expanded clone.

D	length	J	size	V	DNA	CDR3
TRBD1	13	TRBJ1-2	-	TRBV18	TGTGCCAGCTCAACCGACAGGGTCTATGGCTACACCTTC	CASSTDRVYGYTF
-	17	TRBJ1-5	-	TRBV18	TGTGCCAGCTCACGGGCTTCACCACAGGGAGGCAATCAGCCCCAGCATTTT	CASSRASPQGGNQPQHF
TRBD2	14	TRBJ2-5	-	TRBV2	TGTGCCAGCAGTGAACCCAGCGGGGTCCGGACCCAGTACTTC	CASSEPSGVRTQYF
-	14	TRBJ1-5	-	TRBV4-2	TGTGCCAGCAGCCACTCCGGAGAAAATCAGCCCCAGCATTTT	CASSHSGENQPQHF
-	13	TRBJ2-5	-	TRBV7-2	TGTGCCAGCAGTCCAGGGCTCGGGGAGACCCAGTACTTC	CASSPGLGETQYF
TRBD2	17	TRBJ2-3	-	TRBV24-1	TGTGCCACCAGTGATTCCCGCGGTAGCGGGAAAACAGATACGCAGTATTTT	CATSDSRGSGKTDTQYF
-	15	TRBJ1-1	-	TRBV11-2	TGTGCCAGCAGACAACCGCGGGGAGGTCACACTGAAGCTTTCTTT	CASRQPRGGHTEAFF
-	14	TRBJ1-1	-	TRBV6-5	TGTGCCAGCAGTTACTCGTTCGGGAACACTGAAGCTTTCTTT	CASSYSFGNTEAFF
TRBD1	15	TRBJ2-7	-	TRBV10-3	TGTGCCATCAGTGGAAAGGGCAGGGGGCTTAACGAGCAGTACTTC	CAISGKGRGLNEQYF
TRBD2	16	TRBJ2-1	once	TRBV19	TGTGCCAGTAGTCCCCTAGCGGGAACGACAAACAATGAGCAGTTCTTC	CASSPLAGTTNNEQFF
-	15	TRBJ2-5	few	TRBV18	TGTGCCAGCTCACCACTCGTCCCCACATGGGAGACCCAGTACTTC	CASSPLVPTWETQYF
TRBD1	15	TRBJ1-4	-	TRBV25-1	TGTGCCAGCAGCCTGGGGGGGACAGGGGCTGAAAAACTGTTTTTT	CASSLGGTGAEKLFF
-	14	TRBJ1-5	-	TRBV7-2	TGTGCCAGCAGCTTAATACAGTTTAATCAGCCCCAGCATTTT	CASSLIQFNQPQHF
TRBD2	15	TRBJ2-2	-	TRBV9	TGTGCCAGCAGCGTAGAGCGGGGAAGGGCCGGGGAGCTGTTTTTT	CASSVERGRAGELFF
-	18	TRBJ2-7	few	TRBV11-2	TGTGCCAGCAGCTTAGTTGCGGGCGGGCCAGATACATCCTACGAGCAGTACTTC	CASSLVAGGPDTSYEQYF
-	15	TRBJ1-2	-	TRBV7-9	TGTGCCAGCAGCTTAGTGTTGGCCACCAACTATGGCTACACCTTC	CASSLVLATNYGYTF
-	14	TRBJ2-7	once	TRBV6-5	TGTGCCAGCAGACTTAGACGGGATCATCGGGAGCAGTACTTC	CASRLRRDHREQYF
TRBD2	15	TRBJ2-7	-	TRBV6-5	TGTGCCAGCAGTCACCGACTAGCGGGGAGATACGAGCAGTACTTC	CASSHRLAGRYEQYF
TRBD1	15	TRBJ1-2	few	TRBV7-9	TGTGCCAGCAGCCCCCGACAGGGGGTAAACTATGGCTACACCTTC	CASSPRQGVNYGYTF
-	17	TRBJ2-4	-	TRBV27	TGTGCCAGCAGTTTAGGACAGCCAATTCTAGCCAAAAACATTCAGTACTTC	CASSLGQPILAKNIQYF
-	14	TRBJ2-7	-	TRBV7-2	TGTGCCAGCAGTTATACAATCCGGGGTTCCGAGCAGTACTTC	CASSYTIRGSEQYF
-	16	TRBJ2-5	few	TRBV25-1	TGTGCCAGCAGTGTAAGGAGGGGGCAAATTAGGGAGACCCAGTACTTC	CASSVRRGQIRETQYF
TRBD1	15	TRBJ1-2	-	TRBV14	TGTGCCAGCAGCCAAGATCGACAGGGTTACTATGGCTACACCTTC	CASSQDRQGYYGYTF
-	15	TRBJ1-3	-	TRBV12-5	TGTGCTAGTCGATCCGCGGGGGCCATTGGAAACACCATATATTTT	CASRSAGAIGNTIYF
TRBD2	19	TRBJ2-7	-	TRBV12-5	TGTGCTAGTGGTTTTGGAAACCGACTAGCGGCCCGTCGCCTTTACGAGCAGTACTTC	CASGFGNRLAARRLYEQYF
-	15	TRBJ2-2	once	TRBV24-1	TGTGCCACCAGTGATCCTGGGACAACCACCGGGGAGCTGTTTTTT	CATSDPGTTTGELFF
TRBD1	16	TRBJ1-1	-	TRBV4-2	TGTGCCAGCAGCCCCGAGAGGAACAGGGGGGGCACTGAAGCTTTCTTT	CASSPERNRGGTEAFF
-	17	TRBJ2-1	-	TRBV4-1	TGCGCCAGCAGCCAAGTTAGAGGGGGGGCACCCTACAATGAGCAGTTCTTC	CASSQVRGGAPYNEQFF
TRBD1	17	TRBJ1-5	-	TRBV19	TGTGCCAGTAGTAGACTTCAGGGACAGGGTGGGTTTCAGCCCCAGCATTTT	CASSRLQGQGGFQPQHF
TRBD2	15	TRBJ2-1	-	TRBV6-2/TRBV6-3	TGTGCCAGCAGTGGTAGCGGGAGGGCTGTAAATGAGCAGTTCTTC	CASSGSGRAVNEQFF
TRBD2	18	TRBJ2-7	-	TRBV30	TGTGCCTGGAGCGACGCCGAACCGGGACTAGCGGCCTACTACGAGCAGTACTTC	CAWSDAEPGLAAYYEQYF
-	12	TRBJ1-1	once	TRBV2	TGTGCCAGCCCTAAGAGGTACACTGAAGCTTTCTTT	CASPKRYTEAFF
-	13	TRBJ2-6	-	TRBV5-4	TGTGCCAGCAGCCTCCCTGGGGCCAACGTCCTGACTTTC	CASSLPGANVLTF
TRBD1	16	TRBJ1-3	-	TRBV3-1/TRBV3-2	TGTGCCAGCAGCCTCAGACAGGGGGCTTATGGAAACACCATATATTTT	CASSLRQGAYGNTIYF
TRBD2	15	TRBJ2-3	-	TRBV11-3	TGTGCCAGCAGCGTAGCGGGGGGGCCCACAGATACGCAGTATTTT	CASSVAGGPTDTQYF
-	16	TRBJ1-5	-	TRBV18	TGTGCCAGCTCACCCGGGGACATTAATAGCAATCAGCCCCAGCATTTT	CASSPGDINSNQPQHF
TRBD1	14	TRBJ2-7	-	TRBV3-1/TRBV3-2	TGTGCCAGCAGCCAAACCGGGACAGGGCGAGAGCAGTACTTC	CASSQTGTGREQYF
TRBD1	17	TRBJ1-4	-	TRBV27	TGTGCCAGCAGTGTCCGACAGGGCGGTGCGCCTAATGAAAAACTGTTTTTT	CASSVRQGGAPNEKLFF
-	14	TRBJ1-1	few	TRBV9	TGTGCCAGCAGCGTCAGGGGTAAGGGCACTGAAGCTTTCTTT	CASSVRGKGTEAFF
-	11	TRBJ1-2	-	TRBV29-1	TGCAGCGTTGATTTCGGCTATGGCTACACCTTC	CSVDFGYGYTF
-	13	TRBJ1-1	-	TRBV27	TGTGCCAGCAGTTTGGGCCGGAACACTGAAGCTTTCTTT	CASSLGRNTEAFF
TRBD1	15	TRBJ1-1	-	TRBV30	TGTGCCTGGAGAGGGTCTGCGACAGGGGAGTCTGAAGCTTTCTTT	CAWRGSATGESEAFF
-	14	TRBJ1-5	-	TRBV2	TGTGCCAGCAAGAAACAGGATAGCAATCAGCCCCAGCATTTT	CASKKQDSNQPQHF
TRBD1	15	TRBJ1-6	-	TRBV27	TGTGCCAGCAGTCTGAGACAGGGGGCTGTTTCACCCCTCCACTTT	CASSLRQGAVSPLHF
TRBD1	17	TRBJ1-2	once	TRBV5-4	TGTGCCAGCAGCTCTCAGGGACAGGGACTCTTCGACTATGGCTACACCTTC	CASSSQGQGLFDYGYTF
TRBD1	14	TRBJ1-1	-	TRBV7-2	TGTGCCAGCAGCCCTGACAGGGTCTCAACTGAAGCTTTCTTT	CASSPDRVSTEAFF
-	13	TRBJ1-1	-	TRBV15	TGTGCCACCAGCAGGGGCGGGAGCACTGAAGCTTTCTTT	CATSRGGSTEAFF
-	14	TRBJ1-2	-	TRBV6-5	TGTGCCAGCACAATCCGGGACCCCAGGGGTGGCTACACCTTC	CASTIRDPRGGYTF
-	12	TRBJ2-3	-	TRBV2	TGTGCCAGCAGCTTCCTCGCAGATACGCAGTATTTT	CASSFLADTQYF
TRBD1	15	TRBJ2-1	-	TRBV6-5	TGTGCCAGCAGATCGGACAGGGGAGATAACAATGAGCAGTTCTTC	CASRSDRGDNNEQFF
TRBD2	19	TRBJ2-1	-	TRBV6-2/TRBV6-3	TGTGCCAGCAGCCCTATTATTAGCGGGGACACCTCGCCCTACAATGAGCAGTTCTTC	CASSPIISGDTSPYNEQFF
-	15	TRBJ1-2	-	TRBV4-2	TGTGCCAGCAGCCAAGAAGACAGAGAGCGCTATGGCTACACCTTC	CASSQEDRERYGYTF
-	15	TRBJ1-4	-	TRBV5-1	TGCGCCAGCAGCCCACAGGACAGTCGGAATGAAAAACTGTTTTTT	CASSPQDSRNEKLFF